These 32 T cell receptor beta chains share one sample of origin, sequenced in a study of regulatory T cells in long-lasting Graves disease. HTBI primers from iRepertoire and Arm-PCR of CDR3 regions yielded the TCR beta libraries. TCRdb re-derived calls from the multiplex PCR reads in MiXCR, one entry per CDR3 protein. This table has about 340,000 distinct CDR3 sequences, 15% to 20% appearing once. As for time point: persistent/refractory GD, antithyroid drugs over 5 years with positive TRAb. TCR sequences were obtained from RNA taken from PBMCs. The sequenced sample was peripheral blood mononuclear cells (PBMCs), obtained when the disease was refractory, from a patient treated with antithyroid drugs. Receptors were obtained from a female donor with Graves disease.

This chain links TRBV28 with TRBJ2-1; 8 bases are shared with TRBD2. Per germline, CDR1 MDHEN and CDR2 SYDVKM. The CDR3 length is 16 residues. The trim removed 6 bases at V and 5 bases at J, leaving 12 bases unmatched. CDR3 in DNA: TGTGCCAGCAGACTCTACAGCGGGAGCACCAACAATGAGCAGTTCTTC. Its translation: CASRLYSGSTNNEQFF. Using reference TRBV28 and TRBJ2-1 for the parts outside the CDR3, the full variable domain is DVKVTQSSRYLVKRTGEKVFLECVQDMDHENMFWYRQDPGLGLRLIYFSYDVKMKEKGDIPEGYSVSREKKERFSLILESASTNQTSMYLCASRLYSGSTNNEQFFGPGTRLTVL.

This clonotype was observed at least ten times. This chain links TRBV11-2 with TRBJ1-1; 7 nucleotides agree with TRBD1. V lost 5 bases, J lost 2 bases, and 11 bases stayed unmatched. The V gene's germline CDR1 is SGHAT and CDR2 FQNNGV. CDR3 length: 16 amino acids. The CDR3 here is CASSVQGQLYNTEAFF. Written as DNA, the CDR3 is TGTGCCAGCAGCGTACAGGGACAGCTCTACAACACTGAAGCTTTCTTT. Together with reference TRBV11-2 and TRBJ1-1, the CDR3 gives the full variable domain: EAGVAQSPRYKIIEKRQSVAFWCNPISGHATLYWYQQILGQGPKLLIQFQNNGVVDDSQLPKDRFSAERLKGVDSTLKIQPAKLEDSAVYLCASSVQGQLYNTEAFFGQGTRLTVV.

This clonotype was recorded a few times. The chain is built from TRBV12-3 or TRBV12-4 and TRBJ2-3; no clear D. This CDR3 has 12 residues. The ends were cut back, 5 bases at V and 2 bases at J, with 5 bases in the middle. For the CDR3, the DNA is TGTGCCAGCAGTAGTTACACAGATACGCAGTATTTT. Amino acid sequence: CASSSYTDTQYF.

In this sample, this clonotype turned up many times. The chain joins TRBV5-8 to TRBJ2-5; a possible D gene is TRBD1 (6 bases). V lost 1 base and J lost 2, with 9 bases in between. From germline, CDR1 is SGHTS and CDR2 YDEGEE. The CDR3 extends over 14 amino acids. The CDR3 reads CASSLTGKQETQYF. The CDR3 region has the DNA TGTGCCAGCAGCTTGACAGGGAAGCAAGAGACCCAGTACTTC.

As concerns this clonotype: A far larger clone is one nucleotide away, so this likely arose from a read error. This rearrangement joins TRBV27 to TRBJ1-2, with 7 positions matching TRBD1. Germline CDR1 and CDR2: MNHEY and SMNVEV (reference sequence). Germline trimming cut 6 bases from V and 6 bases from J; bases unmatched to any gene: 4. The CDR3 runs 12 residues. The CDR3 region has the DNA TGTGCCAGCAGCTGGGGGACAGATGGCTACACCTTC. It specifies CASSWGTDGYTF.

This clonotype turned up a few times. J is TRBJ1-1 and V is TRBV20-1; TRBD1 matches 8 bases. Germline V gene lookup returns CDR1 DFQATT and CDR2 SNEGSKA (reference sequence). There are 14 residues in the CDR3. Trimming at V came to 5 bases and at J to 0 bases, leaving 5 bases not matched to a gene. The CDR3 DNA reads as TGCAGTGCTGTGACAGGGGACTTGAACACTGAAGCTTTCTTT. It specifies CSAVTGDLNTEAFF.

Many counts were recorded for this clonotype. The chain recombines TRBV18 with TRBJ1-1; D possibly corresponds to TRBD1 (6 bases). V was trimmed by 8 bases and J by 7 bases, leaving 11 bases between them. This CDR3 comprises 11 residues. The V gene's germline CDR1 is KGHSH and CDR2 LQKENI. CDR3 sequence reads: CASSLGGEAFF. The DNA of the CDR3 is TGTGCCAGCAGCTTAGGGGGTGAAGCTTTCTTT.

The V gene is TRBV11-2, the J gene TRBJ1-6, with a tentative D call TRBD1 (6 bases). Germline CDR1 SGHAT, CDR2 FQNNGV. The CDR3 has 16 residues. V was cut by 5 bases and J by 7 bases, with 18 bases left in between. The CDR3 DNA sequence: TGTGCCAGCAGCCCAGGCGGGGGGCGAATGAATTCACCCCTCCACTTT. It codes for CASSPGGGRMNSPLHF. The whole variable domain, remainder taken from reference TRBV11-2 and TRBJ1-6, is EAGVAQSPRYKIIEKRQSVAFWCNPISGHATLYWYQQILGQGPKLLIQFQNNGVVDDSQLPKDRFSAERLKGVDSTLKIQPAKLEDSAVYLCASSPGGGRMNSPLHFGNGTRLTVT.

This rearrangement joins TRBV28 to TRBJ2-2, with 8 bases identical to TRBD1. J was trimmed by 1 base and V by 4 bases; bases with no gene match: 5. CDR3 size: 16 residues. Germline-derived CDR1 and CDR2 are MDHEN and SYDVKM. The CDR3: CASSSRQGKNTGELFF. The CDR3, as DNA: TGTGCCAGCAGTTCGCGACAGGGGAAGAACACCGGGGAGCTGTTTTTT.

Concerning this clonotype: A read error may explain this, as a much larger clone is one base away. This chain uses TRBV9 with TRBJ1-2, with 9 bases matching TRBD1. The germline gives CDR1 SGDLS, CDR2 YYNGEE. The CDR3 is 15 residues long. The CDR3 sequence is CASSVAGTGNCGYTF. The CDR3 region has the DNA TGTGCCAGCAGCGTAGCTGGGACAGGGAACTGTGGCTACACCTTC.

CDR3 sequence reads: CASSPGTGVYGYTF. CDR3 coding DNA: TGTGCCAGCTCACCCGGGACAGGAGTTTATGGCTACACCTTC. The chain has TRBV18 and TRBJ1-2; 8 bases agree with TRBD1. Germline V gives CDR1 KGHSH, CDR2 LQKENI. The V segment lost 3 bases and the J segment 5 bases; nucleotides outside the gene matches: 5. The CDR3 consists of 14 residues.

The chain joins TRBV5-1 to TRBJ2-5; TRBD1 aligns across 7 bases. The ends lost 3 bases at V and 5 bases at J; junction bases unmatched: 13. The CDR3 has 16 residues. Germline lookup yields CDR1 SGHRS and CDR2 YFSETQ. CDR3 DNA: TGCGCCAGCAGCTCGTATCGGGACAGTAGGGCGGAGACCCAGTACTTC. Amino acid sequence: CASSSYRDSRAETQYF.

V gene TRBV5-5 combines with J gene TRBJ2-7, with D perhaps matching TRBD2 (5 bases). V shed 1 base and J shed 5 bases, with 16 bases lying between them. This CDR3 region has 15 residues. Germline V gene sequence: CDR1 SGHKS, CDR2 YYEKEE (reference sequence). CDR3 DNA sequence: TGTGCCAGCAGCTTGCGAGGGCTTACACCTCACGAGCAGTACTTC. This sequence encodes CASSLRGLTPHEQYF. Supplemented by reference TRBV5-5 and TRBJ2-7, the full variable domain reads DAGVTQSPTHLIKTRGQQVTLRCSPISGHKSVSWYQQVLGQGPQFIFQYYEKEERGRGNFPDRFSARQFPNYSSELNVNALLLGDSALYLCASSLRGLTPHEQYFGPGTRLTVT.

This clonotype has ten or more counts. The rearrangement uses TRBV30 and TRBJ1-5, with 7 bases fitting TRBD1. Germline CDR1 GTSNPN, CDR2 SVGIG (reference sequence). This CDR3 contains 13 residues. J gave up 9 bases and V 3 bases, and 8 bases lay outside the gene matches. Here the CDR3 DNA reads TGTGCCTGGAGCCGACAGGGAAGGGGGCCCCAGCATTTT. Translation: CAWSRQGRGPQHF.

This clonotype was counted many times. CDR3 protein: CASSLMGLRAAEAFF. The CDR3 DNA sequence: TGTGCCAGCAGTTTAATGGGCTTACGGGCCGCTGAAGCTTTCTTT. The chain employs TRBV12-3 or TRBV12-4 and TRBJ1-1; D gene unclear. V was clipped by 2 bases and J by 6 bases, with 16 bases between them. The CDR3 consists of 15 residues.

This clonotype was seen at least ten times. The V gene is TRBV28, the J gene TRBJ2-6, with 10 bases identical to TRBD1. Unmatched junction bases numbered 12, after V lost 10 bases and J lost 3 bases. Germline V gene sequence: CDR1 MDHEN, CDR2 SYDVKM. The CDR3 covers 17 residues. CDR3 region: CAILGGTGVGGANVLTF. The CDR3 DNA reads as TGTGCCATACTAGGGGGGACAGGGGTAGGTGGGGCCAACGTCCTGACTTTC.

This clonotype came up a few times. The CDR3 loop reads CASGLVQGAGNGYTF. In DNA form, the CDR3 reads TGTGCTAGTGGTTTGGTCCAGGGGGCGGGTAACGGCTACACCTTC. The V call is TRBV12-5, the J call TRBJ1-2, with 8 bases fitting TRBD1. CDR1 and CDR2 from the germline V gene are LGHNT and FRNRAP. Trimming cost V 0 bases and J 8 bases; bases outside gene matches: 8. The CDR3 totals 15 residues. Filled out from reference TRBV12-5 and TRBJ1-2, the complete variable domain reads DARVTQTPRHKVTEMGQEVTMRCQPILGHNTVFWYRQTMMQGLELLAYFRNRAPLDDSGMPKDRFSAEMPDATLATLKIQPSEPRDSAVYFCASGLVQGAGNGYTFGSGTRLTVV.

Points on this clonotype: Since a much larger clone is just one base distant, this may be a read error. The final CDR3 position lacks the conserved phenylalanine or tryptophan, pointing to a likely read error. This chain links TRBV6-2 or TRBV6-3 with TRBJ1-1; weak D call: TRBD1 (5 bases). The V gene's germline CDR1 is MNHEY and CDR2 SVGEGT. V was cut by 4 bases and J by 1 base, with 10 bases left in between. The CDR3 extends over 14 amino acids. This chain's CDR3 is CASSLDGANTEAFL. The CDR3 nucleotides are TGTGCCAGCAGTTTGGACGGGGCGAACACTGAAGCTTTCCTT.

This clonotype has at least ten counts. V usage is TRBV30 and J usage is TRBJ1-5; D not resolved. This CDR3 is 14 amino acids long. V was shortened by 0 bases and J by 4 bases, with 10 bases between the two germline ends. From germline, CDR1 is GTSNPN and CDR2 SVGIG (reference sequence). For the CDR3, the DNA is TGTGCCTGGAGTGTACTGACTGCGAATCAGCCCCAGCATTTT. This translates into CAWSVLTANQPQHF.

This clonotype was picked up many times. The chain couples TRBV20-1 to TRBJ2-5; the match to TRBD1 covers 10 bases. The germline gives CDR1 DFQATT, CDR2 SNEGSKA (reference sequence). Trimming cost V 1 base and J 5 bases; bases outside gene matches: 4. This CDR3 has 14 amino acids. The CDR3 spells CSARAGTGVETQYF. The CDR3 nucleotides are TGCAGTGCTAGAGCCGGGACAGGGGTGGAGACCCAGTACTTC.

The table lists this clonotype with many counts. Here the CDR3 reads CASSAVGTISGNTIYF. The CDR3 DNA reads TGTGCCAGCAGTGCTGTCGGGACAATCTCTGGAAACACCATATATTTT. The chain uses TRBV25-1 and TRBJ1-3, with D tentatively TRBD1 (6 bases). The germline V and J ends were trimmed by 4 bases and 0 bases, with 13 bases remaining between them. The CDR3 contains 16 residues. CDR1 and CDR2 from the germline V gene are MGHDK and SYGVNS. Combining the CDR3 with reference TRBV25-1 and TRBJ1-3 gives the whole variable domain EADIYQTPRYLVIGTGKKITLECSQTMGHDKMYWYQQDPGMELHLIHYSYGVNSTEKGDLSSESTVSRIRTEHFPLTLESARPSHTSQYLCASSAVGTISGNTIYFGEGSWLTVV.

The rearrangement uses TRBV20-1 and TRBJ2-3; 13 bases are a match to TRBD2. The CDR3 is 14 amino acids. CDR1 and CDR2 (germline): DFQATT, SNEGSKA (reference sequence). J lost 5 bases, V lost 3 bases, and 2 bases had no gene match. This CDR3 is CSARGTSGKDTQYF. The CDR3 nucleotides are TGCAGTGCTAGGGGGACTAGCGGGAAAGATACGCAGTATTTT.

This clonotype has ten or more counts. The chain employs TRBV29-1 and TRBJ2-7; D might be TRBD1 or TRBD2, each matching 5 bases. CDR3 length: 16 residues. The ends were cut back, 0 bases at V and 5 bases at J, with 20 bases in the middle. The germline CDR1 and CDR2 sequences are SQVTM and ANQGSEA. DNA for the CDR3: TGCAGCGTTGAAGACCCCGCTAAGGGACCTCAGCACGAGCAGTACTTC. Encoded protein: CSVEDPAKGPQHEQYF.

This clonotype was picked up a small number of times. The chain employs TRBV5-6 and TRBJ1-4; a possible D gene is TRBD1 (5 bases). The CDR3 has 12 amino acids. The V end lost 4 bases, the J end lost 14 bases, and 15 bases lay between the germline ends. The germline V gene encodes CDR1 SGHDT and CDR2 YYEEEE. CDR3 amino acids: CASSGPPEGLFF. The CDR3 nucleotides read TGTGCCAGCAGCGGGCCCCCTGAGGGGCTGTTTTTT.

V usage is TRBV7-9 and J usage is TRBJ1-3; no clear D gene. The CDR3 is 13 residues long. With 1 base removed from V and 4 bases from J, the gap between germline ends came to 5 bases. CDR1 is SEHNR and CDR2 is FQNEAQ in the germline V gene (reference sequence). CDR3 nucleotides: TGTGCCAGCAGCTTAGGGCTAGGAAACACCATATATTTT. This translates into CASSLGLGNTIYF. Combining the CDR3 with reference TRBV7-9 and TRBJ1-3 gives the whole variable domain DTGVSQNPRHKITKRGQNVTFRCDPISEHNRLYWYRQTLGQGPEFLTYFQNEAQLEKSRLLSDRFSAERPKGSFSTLEIQRTEQGDSAMYLCASSLGLGNTIYFGEGSWLTVV.

This clonotype was recorded once. A much larger clone is a single base away; this may be a read error. The chain employs TRBV27 and TRBJ2-7; 9 bases line up with TRBD1. This CDR3 contains 15 residues. Germline loops: CDR1 MNHEY, CDR2 SMNVEV (reference sequence). The CDR3 DNA reads TGTGCCAACAGTTTATATCGGGACAGGGAACACGAGCAGTACTTC. Protein: CANSLYRDREHEQYF.

Worth noting for this clonotype: Its ends do not fully match the called genes, so a read error is possible. This chain uses TRBV7-9 with TRBJ1-2; no reliable D call. This CDR3 spans 12 amino acids. CDR1 and CDR2 (germline): SEHNR, FQNEAQ (reference sequence). The CDR3 nucleotides read TGTGCCAGCACGGACTTTGACTATGGCTGCACCTTC. As protein: CASTDFDYGCTF.

As for this clonotype: A read error may be the cause here, since a much bigger clone is one base away. In DNA, the CDR3 is TGTGCCAGCAGCTTGATGGGAGAGACCCAGTACTTC. It codes for CASSLMGETQYF. This chain uses TRBV5-8 with TRBJ2-5; no firm D call. The length of the CDR3 is 12 residues. Germline CDR1 SGHTS, CDR2 YDEGEE. The V end lost 1 base, the J end lost 4 bases, and 5 bases lay between the germline ends.

This clonotype has at least ten counts. The chain links TRBV7-2 to TRBJ2-7, with 9 positions matching TRBD1. This CDR3 is built from 14 residues. The germline V gene has CDR1 SGHTA and CDR2 FQGNSA. The J segment lost 3 bases and the V segment lost 5 bases, leaving 5 bases of the junction unmatched. The CDR3 DNA reads TGTGCCAGCAGCCTCGACAGGGGGTTCTACGAGCAGTACTTC. This codes for CASSLDRGFYEQYF.

The chain couples TRBV5-4 to TRBJ2-7; 8 nucleotides agree with TRBD2. The ends lost 2 bases at V and 5 bases at J; junction bases unmatched: 9. CDR1 SGHNT and CDR2 YYREEE come from the germline V gene (reference sequence). The CDR3 covers 15 residues. The CDR3 bases are TGTGCCAGCAGCTTCTCCGGGACTAGTGCCGACGAGCAGTACTTC. Its protein product is CASSFSGTSADEQYF.

In this sample, this clonotype turned up many times. The chain links TRBV12-3 or TRBV12-4 to TRBJ1-1; perhaps TRBD1 as D (5 bases). Trimming shortened V by 7 bases and J by 7 bases, and 13 bases separated the two germline ends. The CDR3 length is 12 residues. CDR3 bases: TGTGCCAGCACCCTTAGTAGGGGTGAAGCTTTCTTT. Its protein product is CASTLSRGEAFF.

Regarding this clonotype: A much larger clone lies one base from this, so it may be a read error. The rearrangement links TRBV27 to TRBJ1-5; D is unclear. Trimming stripped 6 bases from V and 3 bases from J, with 21 bases between. Germline loops: CDR1 MNHEY, CDR2 SMNVEV (reference sequence). The CDR3 contains 17 residues. The chain's CDR3 is CASRSPENGRVNQPQHF. DNA for the CDR3: TGTGCCAGCAGATCCCCCGAAAACGGGAGGGTCAATCAGCCCCAGCATTTT.